This T cell receptor (beta chain) was captured in a study of blood T cell repertoires in COVID-19. Method: immunoSEQ multiplex PCR; TCRdb's copy keeps in-frame clones and lacks some. This table holds a few hundred thousand clones, over 85% found once. Germline V gene data show CDR1 as SGDLS and CDR2 as YYNGEE. V was clipped by 6 bases and J by 3 bases, with 19 bases between them. The CDR3 has 15 amino acids. Sequenced: peripheral blood. The chain links TRBV9 to TRBJ2-7; no firm D call. This clonotype originated in a man aged 18 to 29 with COVID-19, enrolled during active disease. The CDR3 protein is CASIPHRQAFYEQYF. The CDR3 DNA reads as TGTGCCAGCATCCCCCATCGACAAGCCTTCTACGAGCAGTACTTC.